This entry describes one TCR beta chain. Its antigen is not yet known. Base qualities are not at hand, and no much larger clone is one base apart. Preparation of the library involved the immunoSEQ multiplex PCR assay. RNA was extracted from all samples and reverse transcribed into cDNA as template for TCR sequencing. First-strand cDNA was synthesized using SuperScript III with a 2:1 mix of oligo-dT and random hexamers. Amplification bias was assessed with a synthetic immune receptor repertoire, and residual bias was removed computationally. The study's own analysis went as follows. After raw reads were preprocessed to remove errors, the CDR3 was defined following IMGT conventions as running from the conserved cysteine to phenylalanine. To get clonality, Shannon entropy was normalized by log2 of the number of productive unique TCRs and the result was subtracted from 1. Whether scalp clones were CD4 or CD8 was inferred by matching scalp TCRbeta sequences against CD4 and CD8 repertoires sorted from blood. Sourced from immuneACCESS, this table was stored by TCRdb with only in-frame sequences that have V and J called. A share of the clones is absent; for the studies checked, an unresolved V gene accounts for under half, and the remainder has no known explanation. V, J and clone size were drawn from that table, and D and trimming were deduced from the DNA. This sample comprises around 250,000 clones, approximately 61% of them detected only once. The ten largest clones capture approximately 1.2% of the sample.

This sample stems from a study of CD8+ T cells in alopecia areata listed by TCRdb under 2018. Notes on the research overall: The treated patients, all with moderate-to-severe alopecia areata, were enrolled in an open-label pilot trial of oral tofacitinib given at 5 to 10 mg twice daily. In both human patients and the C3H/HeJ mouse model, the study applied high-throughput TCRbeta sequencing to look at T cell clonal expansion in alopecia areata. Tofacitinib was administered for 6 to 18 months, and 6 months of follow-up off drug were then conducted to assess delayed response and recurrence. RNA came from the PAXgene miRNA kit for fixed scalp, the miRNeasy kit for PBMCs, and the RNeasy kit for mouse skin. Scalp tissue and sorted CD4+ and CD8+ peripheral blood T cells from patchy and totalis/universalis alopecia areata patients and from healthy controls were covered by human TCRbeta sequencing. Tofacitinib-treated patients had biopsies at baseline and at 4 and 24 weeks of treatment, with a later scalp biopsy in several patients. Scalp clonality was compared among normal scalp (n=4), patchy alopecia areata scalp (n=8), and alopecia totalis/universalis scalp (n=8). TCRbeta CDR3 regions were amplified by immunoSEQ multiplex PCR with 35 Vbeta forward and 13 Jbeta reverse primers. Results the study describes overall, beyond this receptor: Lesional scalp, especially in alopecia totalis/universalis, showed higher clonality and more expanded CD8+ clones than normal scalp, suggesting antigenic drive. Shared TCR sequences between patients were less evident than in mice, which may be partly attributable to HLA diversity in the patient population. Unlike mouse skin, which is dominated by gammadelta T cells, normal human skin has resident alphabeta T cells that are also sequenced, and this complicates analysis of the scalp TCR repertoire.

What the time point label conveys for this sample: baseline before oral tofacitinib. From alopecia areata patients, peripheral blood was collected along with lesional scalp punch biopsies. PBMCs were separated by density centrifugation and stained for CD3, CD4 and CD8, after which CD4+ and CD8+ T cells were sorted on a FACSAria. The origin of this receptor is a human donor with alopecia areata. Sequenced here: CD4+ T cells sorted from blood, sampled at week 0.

The CDR3: CASSDNGGSYNEQFF. The bases are TGTGCCAGCAGTGACAACGGGGGTTCCTACAATGAGCAGTTCTTC. The rearrangement combines TRBV2 with TRBJ2-1; a weak D assignment points to TRBD2 (6 bases agree). From its cysteine to its phenylalanine, the CDR3 spans 15 amino acids. Just CDR3 DNA is preserved here, 45 bases in frame from base 1. Relative to germline, V is 3 bases shorter and J is 1 base shorter, with 10 bases between their ends. Via the germline V gene, CDR1 is SNHLY and CDR2 FYNNEI.